This T cell receptor (beta chain) was profiled in a study of T cell responses to AZD1222 COVID-19 vaccine (dated by TCRdb to 2020 to 2023). Some background on the complete study: TCR sequencing was performed for about 250 trial participants, of whom 200 to 220 were given two doses of AZD1222 and approximately 25 were given two doses of MenACWY control vaccine. Trial participants were enrolled by age into subgroups of 18-55, 56-69 and 70-plus years, and around 140, 26 and 57 TCR-sequenced participants, respectively, were included in these subgroups.

The sample's time point label is to be understood as: about 28 days (+/-7) after the second vaccine dose. Because spike-specific TCR depth and breadth did not differ between the two schedules, AZD1222 recipients who got a second dose at roughly 4 weeks were pooled with those who got a second dose at roughly 12 weeks. The vaccinee samples were drawn from two UK trials, COV001 and COV002, one of which was a single-blind randomized controlled phase 2/3 trial testing AZD1222 (ChAdOx1 nCoV-19) in healthy adults. For TCRbeta chain sequencing, PBMC samples were collected from trial participants at day 0 and at day 28 after the second dose. In the case of this clone: The specificity of this receptor is unknown. Base quality data are lacking; no much larger clone is found one base away.

The CDR3 regions of human TCRbeta chains were analyzed by immunosequencing. Concerning the study's data processing: TCRs in the repertoires were matched against a reference library of SARS-CoV-2-specific TCRs that had been generated with the MIRA antigen-specificity platform. Breadth was defined as the fraction of unique TCRs that were SARS-CoV-2-associated, and depth was defined as the fraction of total T cells that were SARS-CoV-2-associated. Each spike-specific TCR was assigned to its reactive spike region and to a CD4 or CD8 class using the MIRA data. Log10-transformed breadth and depth values were compared by one-way ANOVA with Sidak's multiple comparisons tests. Drawn from immuneACCESS, this table holds only the in-frame rearrangements with V and J called that TCRdb kept. Clones are partly lost; checked studies trace under half to an unresolved V gene and leave the rest unexplained. V, J and clone size reflect that table, while D and trimming were determined from the DNA. The sample records roughly 110,000 clones, about 87% of which are singletons. Clones ranked in the top ten supply 5.5% to 7.5% of the sample.

Study-wide findings and limitations: After two AZD1222 doses, spike-specific TCR breadth and depth were significantly higher than at day 0 and than in MenACWY recipients. Epitopes outside the regions mutated in the B.1.351 and B.1.1.7 variants were reportedly recognized by nearly half of the unique spike-specific TCRs. Only five or six AZD1222 recipients were SARS-CoV-2 seropositive at baseline, limiting conclusions about previously exposed vaccinees. The vaccine-associated CD4 TCRs covered the entire spike protein, and the dominant responses fell in regions 160-218 and 743-854. Participants were mostly white British and included more females than males, and it was suggested by the authors that clonal diversity may have been underestimated. Because no samples from the day 14 peak response were available, repertoires could be characterized only after the peak T cell response. The 56-69-year group was small, and its depth increase did not reach significance, likely because of low power.

The junction carries 16 bases between V and J, which are trimmed by 3 bases and 2 bases respectively. CDR1 and CDR2 are read off the germline V gene as ENHRY and SYGVKD. The CDR3 goes from the cysteine to the phenylalanine over 16 residues. Here the CDR3 DNA is all that survives: 48 bases in frame from base 1. The TCR sequence derives from an adult who received the AZD1222 COVID-19 vaccine. Recombination joined TRBV10-3 with TRBJ1-2; the D gene cannot be resolved reliably. This material consisted of peripheral blood, taken 28 days after the second AZD1222 dose. The nucleotides read TGTGCCATCAGTGATGTAGGACCGAACCTCAACTATGGCTACACCTTC. It translates as CAISDVGPNLNYGYTF.